These T cell receptor beta chains were read from a single sample in a study of T cells after yellow fever vaccination. MiXCR was run by TCRdb on the 5' RACE reads, yielding one entry per CDR3 protein. The repertoire holds about 370,000 distinct CDR3 sequences, with 9.5% to 13% as singletons. The material sequenced was PBMCs, taken on the day of the first yellow fever vaccination. Every receptor here comes from a young man who received the YFV17D yellow fever vaccine. Both conserved end residues are part of each CDR3. The order of the fields is J gene, clone size, D gene, V gene, CDR3 DNA, CDR3 protein. D genes are given only for firm matches. Some rows mark clone size as missing; the rest say once, few, many or name a class of expanded clone.

TRBJ2-5	-	TRBD2	TRBV6-2/TRBV6-3	TGTGCCAGCAGTCTAGCGGGGGCCACCCAAGAGACCCAGTACTTC	CASSLAGATQETQYF
TRBJ2-1	-	-	TRBV7-6	TGTGCCAGCAGCGATGGGACTCCCAATGAGCAGTTCTTC	CASSDGTPNEQFF
TRBJ2-1	many	-	TRBV7-3	TGTGCCAGCAGAAAGGGGGGACTTAACAATGAGCAGTTCTTC	CASRKGGLNNEQFF
TRBJ2-6	few	-	TRBV2	TGTGCCAGCATGGGGGGGCCCTGGGGGGCCAACGTCCTGACTTTC	CASMGGPWGANVLTF
TRBJ2-1	few	-	TRBV20-1	TGCAGTGCTAGAGATCTTGTCCCGCTTAAGGAGTTCTTC	CSARDLVPLKEFF
TRBJ1-2	many	-	TRBV12-3/TRBV12-4	TGTGCCAGCAGTTCCTCGGGAGGTATAAACTATGGCTACACCTTC	CASSSSGGINYGYTF
TRBJ1-2	-	-	TRBV6-5	TGTGCCAGCAGTTACTCAAGGTTCGTGGCAAACTATGGCTACACCTTC	CASSYSRFVANYGYTF
TRBJ2-3	many	TRBD2	TRBV9	TGTGCCAGCAGCGTAGCAGCGGGGGGCCCCTCAGATACGCAGTATTTT	CASSVAAGGPSDTQYF
TRBJ1-6	few	-	TRBV30	TGTGCCTGGAGTGTACGGAATTCACCCCTCCACTTT	CAWSVRNSPLHF
TRBJ2-7	few	TRBD2	TRBV6-2/TRBV6-3	TGTGCCAGCAGTTACTTGGCGGGGGTCTACGAGCAGTACTTC	CASSYLAGVYEQYF
TRBJ2-2	few	-	TRBV9	TGTGCCAGCAGCGTAGAGCTGGGAAAATACACCGGGGAGCTGTTTTTT	CASSVELGKYTGELFF
TRBJ1-6	few	TRBD1	TRBV10-3	TGTGCCATCAGTGACTGGGTAGGGGGCTCACCCCTCCACTTT	CAISDWVGGSPLHF
TRBJ1-3	-	-	TRBV5-1	TGCGCCAGCAGCCCCGCGGGCGGAGGCGCCGGAAACACCATATATTTT	CASSPAGGGAGNTIYF
TRBJ1-3	-	TRBD1	TRBV12-3/TRBV12-4	TGTGCCAGCAGATGGGTCCAGGGGGCGCGGGGAAACACCATATATTTT	CASRWVQGARGNTIYF
TRBJ1-5	few	-	TRBV7-2	TGTGCCAGCAGCCCGAGGTCAGAAGGTCAGCCCCAGCATTTT	CASSPRSEGQPQHF
TRBJ1-1	-	-	TRBV18	TGTGCCAGCTCACCCATAAGGGTGAAGAACACTGAAGCTTTCTTT	CASSPIRVKNTEAFF
TRBJ1-5	-	-	TRBV7-2	TGTGCCAGCAGCTTAGCACCCGTTGGCAATCAGCCCCAGCATTTT	CASSLAPVGNQPQHF
TRBJ2-3	many	-	TRBV7-9	TGTGCCAGCAGCTTAGAGGTGACAGGCACAGATACGCAGTATTTT	CASSLEVTGTDTQYF
TRBJ1-4	few	-	TRBV6-1	TGTGCCAGCAGCTCCGACGGGGGTAATGAAAAACTGTTTTTT	CASSSDGGNEKLFF
TRBJ1-1	-	TRBD1	TRBV5-1	TGCGCCAGCAGGAGACAGGGATCGGGGACTGAAGCTTTCTTT	CASRRQGSGTEAFF
TRBJ1-5	-	-	TRBV7-8	TGTGCCAGCAGCTTATTGGTGGGCTTTAATCAGCCCCAGCATTTT	CASSLLVGFNQPQHF
TRBJ2-3	few	-	TRBV27	TGTGCCAGCAGTTCCATCATTAGCTATACAGATACGCAGTATTTT	CASSSIISYTDTQYF
TRBJ1-4	-	-	TRBV11-2	TGTGCCAGCAGCTCATCAAAACTGTTTTTT	CASSSSKLFF
TRBJ2-1	-	-	TRBV18	TGTGCCAGGATGCACCGCGTACCGGGACGACAGTTCTTC	CARMHRVPGRQFF
TRBJ1-6	few	-	TRBV5-5	TGTGCCAGCACCAACTATAATTCACCCCTCCACTTT	CASTNYNSPLHF
TRBJ1-2	-	-	TRBV5-1	TGCGCCAGCCCCCCCCCGCGGACAGAAACCTTCTATGGCTACACCTTC	CASPPPRTETFYGYTF
TRBJ2-1	-	TRBD2	TRBV13	TGTGCCAGCAGCCGTCTGGCAGCGGGGGAGTACAATGAGCAGTTCTTC	CASSRLAAGEYNEQFF
TRBJ2-3	-	TRBD2	TRBV5-1	TGCGCCAGCAGCGTAGAGCGGGGGGCAGATACGCAGTATTTT	CASSVERGADTQYF